This TCR beta chain was found in a study of radiotherapy plus CTLA-4 blockade in lung cancer (dated by TCRdb to between 2017 and 2018). For the study in its entirety: Among the enrolled patients, 18% had an objective response, and around 31% reached disease control. The investigation overall reported the following: The strongest predictors of response were reported to be early dynamic shifts in blood T cell clones along with a rise in serum interferon-beta following radiation. After treatment with radiotherapy and ipilimumab, TCR clones that originated in tumors expanded in peripheral blood.

Concerning this clone itself: No antigen is known for it. Per-base qualities were not stored, and no clone one base away is much larger.

The study evaluated CTLA-4 blockade (ipilimumab) given together with focal radiation therapy in patients who had chemo-refractory metastatic non-small-cell lung cancer. Receptor libraries were prepared by the immunoSEQ multiplex PCR assay. Drawn from immuneACCESS, this table holds only the in-frame rearrangements with V and J called that TCRdb kept. Clones are partly lost; checked studies trace under half to an unresolved V gene and leave the rest unexplained. Counted in this sample were 100,000 or so clones; approximately 82% of them appeared once. The top ten clones comprise roughly 25% of the sample. The clonotype comes from a human donor with non-small cell lung cancer that progressed on radiotherapy plus ipilimumab. Sequenced material: peripheral blood, taken from a patient treated with radiotherapy plus ipilimumab.

The CDR3: CASSGRRFTGNTIYF. The DNA sequence follows: TGTGCCAGCAGTGGACGGCGATTCACTGGAAACACCATATATTTT. The chain is made from TRBV6-1 and TRBJ1-3; the D gene cannot be named for sure. Including the terminal cysteine and phenylalanine, the CDR3 comprises 15 residues. This entry keeps only the CDR3 DNA: 45 bases, framed from base 1. The germline V gene sets CDR1 to MNHNS and CDR2 to SASEGT. V loses 4 bases, J loses 2 bases, and the germline ends lie 12 bases apart.